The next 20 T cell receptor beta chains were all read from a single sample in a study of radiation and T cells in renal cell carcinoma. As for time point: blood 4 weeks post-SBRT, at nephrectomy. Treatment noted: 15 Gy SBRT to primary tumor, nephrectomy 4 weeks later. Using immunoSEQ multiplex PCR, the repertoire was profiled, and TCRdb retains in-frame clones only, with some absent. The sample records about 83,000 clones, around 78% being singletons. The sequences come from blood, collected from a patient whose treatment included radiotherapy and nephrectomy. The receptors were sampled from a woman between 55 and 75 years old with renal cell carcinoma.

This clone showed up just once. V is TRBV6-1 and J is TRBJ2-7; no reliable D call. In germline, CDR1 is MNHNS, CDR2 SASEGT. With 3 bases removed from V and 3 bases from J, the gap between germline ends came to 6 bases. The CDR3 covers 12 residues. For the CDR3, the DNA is TGTGCCAGCAGTGATATGAACTACGAGCAGTACTTC. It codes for CASSDMNYEQYF.

CDR3 DNA: TGTGCCAGCACCCTCGACCAGCGCAGGCTTTCCTACGAGCAGTACTTC. Protein product: CASTLDQRRLSYEQYF. The V gene is TRBV28, the J gene TRBJ2-7; D gene uncertain. The CDR3 contains 16 residues. Germline-derived CDR1 and CDR2 are MDHEN and SYDVKM. V lost 7 bases to trimming and J lost 1 base, with 20 bases between them. Full variable domain (remainder filled in from reference TRBV28 and TRBJ2-7): DVKVTQSSRYLVKRTGEKVFLECVQDMDHENMFWYRQDPGLGLRLIYFSYDVKMKEKGDIPEGYSVSREKKERFSLILESASTNQTSMYLCASTLDQRRLSYEQYFGPGTRLTVT.

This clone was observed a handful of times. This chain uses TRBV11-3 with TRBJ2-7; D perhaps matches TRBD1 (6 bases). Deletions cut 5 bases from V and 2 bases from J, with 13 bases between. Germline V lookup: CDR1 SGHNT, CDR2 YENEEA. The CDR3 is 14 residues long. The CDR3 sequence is CASSPLHRAYEQYF. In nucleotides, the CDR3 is TGTGCCAGCAGCCCTCTCCACAGGGCCTACGAGCAGTACTTC.

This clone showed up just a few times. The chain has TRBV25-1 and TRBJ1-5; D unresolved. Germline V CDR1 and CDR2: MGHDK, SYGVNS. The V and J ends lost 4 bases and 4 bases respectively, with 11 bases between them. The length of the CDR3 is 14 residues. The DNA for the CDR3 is TGTGCCAGCAGTGCCAGTCTCGGAAATCAGCCCCAGCATTTT. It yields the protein CASSASLGNQPQHF.

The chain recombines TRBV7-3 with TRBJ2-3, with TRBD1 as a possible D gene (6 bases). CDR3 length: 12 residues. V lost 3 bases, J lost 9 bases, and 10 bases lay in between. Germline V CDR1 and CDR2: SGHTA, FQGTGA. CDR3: CASSFPRGTQYF. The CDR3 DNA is TGTGCCAGCAGCTTCCCTAGGGGGACGCAGTATTTT.

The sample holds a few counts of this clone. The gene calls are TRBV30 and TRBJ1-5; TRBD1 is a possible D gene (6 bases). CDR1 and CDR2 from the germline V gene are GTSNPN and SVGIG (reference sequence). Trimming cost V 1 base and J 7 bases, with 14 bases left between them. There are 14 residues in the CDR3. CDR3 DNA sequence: TGTGCCTGGAGTGACAGGGTTCCTGGGCAGCCCCAGCATTTT. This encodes CAWSDRVPGQPQHF. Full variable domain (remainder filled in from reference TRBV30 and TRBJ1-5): SQTIHQWPATLVQPVGSPLSLECTVEGTSNPNLYWYRQAAGRGLQLLFYSVGIGQISSEVPQNLSASRPQDRQFILSSKKLLLSDSGFYLCAWSDRVPGQPQHFGDGTRLSIL.

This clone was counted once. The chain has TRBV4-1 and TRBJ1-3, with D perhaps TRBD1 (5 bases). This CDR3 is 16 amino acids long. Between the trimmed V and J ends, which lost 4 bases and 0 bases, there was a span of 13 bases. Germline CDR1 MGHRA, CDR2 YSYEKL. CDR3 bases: TGCGCCAGCAGCCGGGGGGGACGGCGCTCTGGAAACACCATATATTTT. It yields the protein CASSRGGRRSGNTIYF.

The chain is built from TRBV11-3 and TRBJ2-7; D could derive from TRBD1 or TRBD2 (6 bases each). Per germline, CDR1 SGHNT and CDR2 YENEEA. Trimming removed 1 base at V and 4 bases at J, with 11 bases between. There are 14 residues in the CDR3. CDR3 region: CASSLAGGPYEQYF. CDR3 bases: TGTGCCAGCAGCTTAGCCGGGGGCCCTTACGAGCAGTACTTC. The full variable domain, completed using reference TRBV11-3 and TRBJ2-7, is EAGVVQSPRYKIIEKKQPVAFWCNPISGHNTLYWYLQNLGQGPELLIRYENEEAVDDSQLPKDRFSAERLKGVDSTLKIQPAELGDSAVYLCASSLAGGPYEQYFGPGTRLTVT.

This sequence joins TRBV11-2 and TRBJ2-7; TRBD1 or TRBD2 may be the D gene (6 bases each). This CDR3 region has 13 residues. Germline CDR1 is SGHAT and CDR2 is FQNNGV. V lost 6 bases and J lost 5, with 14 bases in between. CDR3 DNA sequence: TGTGCCAGCAGAGATACAGGGAGGAACGAGCAGTACTTC. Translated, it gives CASRDTGRNEQYF.

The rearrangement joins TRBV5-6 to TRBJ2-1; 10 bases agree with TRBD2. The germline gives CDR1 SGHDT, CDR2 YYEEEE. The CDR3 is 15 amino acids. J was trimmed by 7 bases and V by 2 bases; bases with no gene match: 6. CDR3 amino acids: CASSLGLAASNEQFF. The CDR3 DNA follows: TGTGCCAGCAGCTTAGGACTAGCGGCTTCGAATGAGCAGTTCTTC.

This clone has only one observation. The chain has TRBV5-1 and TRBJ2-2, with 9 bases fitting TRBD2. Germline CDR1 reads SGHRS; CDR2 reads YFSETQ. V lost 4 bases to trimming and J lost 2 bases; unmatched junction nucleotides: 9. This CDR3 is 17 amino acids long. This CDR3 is CASSVVMTSGNTGELFF. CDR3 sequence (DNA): TGCGCCAGCAGCGTGGTAATGACTAGCGGCAACACCGGGGAGCTGTTTTTT.

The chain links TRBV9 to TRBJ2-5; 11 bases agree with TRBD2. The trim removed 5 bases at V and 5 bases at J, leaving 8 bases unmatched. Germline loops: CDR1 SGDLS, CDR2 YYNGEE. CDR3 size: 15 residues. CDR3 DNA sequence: TGTGCCAGCAGTTCACTAGCGGGGGCGGCGGAGACCCAGTACTTC. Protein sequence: CASSSLAGAAETQYF.

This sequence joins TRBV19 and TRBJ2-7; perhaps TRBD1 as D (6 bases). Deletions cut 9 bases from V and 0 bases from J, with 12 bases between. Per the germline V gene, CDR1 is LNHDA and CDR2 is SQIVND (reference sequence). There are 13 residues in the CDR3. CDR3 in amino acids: CASQSRGSYEQYF. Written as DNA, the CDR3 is TGTGCCAGCCAAAGCAGGGGCTCCTACGAGCAGTACTTC.

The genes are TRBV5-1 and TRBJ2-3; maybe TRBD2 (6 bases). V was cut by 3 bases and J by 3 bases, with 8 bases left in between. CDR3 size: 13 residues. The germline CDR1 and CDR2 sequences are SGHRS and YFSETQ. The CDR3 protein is CASSSGTTDTQYF. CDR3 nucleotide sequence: TGCGCCAGCAGCTCCGGGACTACAGATACGCAGTATTTT.

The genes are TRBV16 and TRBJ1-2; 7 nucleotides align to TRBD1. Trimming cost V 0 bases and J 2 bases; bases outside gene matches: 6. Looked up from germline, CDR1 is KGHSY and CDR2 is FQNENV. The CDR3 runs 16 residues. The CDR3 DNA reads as TGTGCCAGCAGCCAATCGCGACAGGGAGAAAACTATGGCTACACCTTC. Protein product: CASSQSRQGENYGYTF.

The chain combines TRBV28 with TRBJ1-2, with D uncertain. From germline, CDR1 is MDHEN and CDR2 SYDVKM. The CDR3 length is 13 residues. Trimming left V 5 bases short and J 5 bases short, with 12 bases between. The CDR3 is CASSPPSRYGYTF. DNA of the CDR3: TGTGCCAGCAGTCCCCCTAGTAGGTATGGCTACACCTTC.

CDR3 nucleotide sequence: TGTGCCACCAGTAACCTGGACAGCACTGAAGCTTTCTTT. Its translation: CATSNLDSTEAFF. This chain connects TRBV15 to TRBJ1-1; D is perhaps TRBD1 (6 bases). Germline CDR1 and CDR2: LNHNV and YYDKDF (reference sequence). CDR3 length equals 13 residues. Trimming removed 6 bases from V and 4 bases from J, with 12 bases in between.

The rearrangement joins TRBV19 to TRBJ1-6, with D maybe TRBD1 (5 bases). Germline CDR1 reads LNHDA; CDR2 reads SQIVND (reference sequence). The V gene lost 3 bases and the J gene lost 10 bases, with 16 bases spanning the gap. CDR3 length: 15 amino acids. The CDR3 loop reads CASSMEDTERSPLHF. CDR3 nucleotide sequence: TGTGCCAGTAGTATGGAGGACACCGAAAGATCACCCCTCCACTTT. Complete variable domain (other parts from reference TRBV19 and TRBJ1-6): DGGITQSPKYLFRKEGQNVTLSCEQNLNHDAMYWYRQDPGQGLRLIYYSQIVNDFQKGDIAEGYSVSREKKESFPLTVTSAQKNPTAFYLCASSMEDTERSPLHFGNGTRLTVT.

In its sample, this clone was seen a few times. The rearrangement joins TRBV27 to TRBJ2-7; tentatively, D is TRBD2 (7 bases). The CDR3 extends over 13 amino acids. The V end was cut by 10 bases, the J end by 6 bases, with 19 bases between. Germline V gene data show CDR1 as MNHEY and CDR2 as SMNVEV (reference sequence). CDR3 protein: CAIGVGGGGEQYF. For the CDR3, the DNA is TGTGCCATAGGGGTAGGGGGGGGCGGCGAGCAGTACTTC.

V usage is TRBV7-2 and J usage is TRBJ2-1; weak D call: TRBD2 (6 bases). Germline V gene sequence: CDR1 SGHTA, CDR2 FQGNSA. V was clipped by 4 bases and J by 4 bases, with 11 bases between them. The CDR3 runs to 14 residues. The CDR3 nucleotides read TGTGCCAGCAGCTCTATAGCGGCATACAATGAGCAGTTCTTC. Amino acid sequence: CASSSIAAYNEQFF.